This TCR beta chain originates from a study of blood T cells in healthy people across ages. A note on this clonotype: Its matching antigen is unknown.

J gave up 11 bases and V 0 bases, and 3 bases lay outside the gene matches. CDR1 and CDR2 from the germline V gene are ENHRY and SYGVKD. This CDR3 region has 14 residues. Study-level findings and limits: Roughly linear declines in TCR beta diversity per million T cells occurred with age.

The second PCR ran about 6 to 11 cycles with a sample-barcoded 5' primer and J-beta primers. CDR3-containing paired-end reads numbered at least 3 million in each sample. TCRdb re-called the 5' RACE reads with MiXCR, one entry per CDR3 protein. The sample yields 700,000 to 950,000 distinct CDR3 sequences, 58% seen once. Staff drew 8 to 10 milliliters of peripheral blood from each donor. The material sequenced was blood. This clonotype was obtained from a man younger than 40 in good health. This chain joins TRBV10-3 and TRBJ1-5, with TRBD1 matching 11 bases. For the CDR3, the DNA is TGTGCCATCAGTGAGTCAGGGACAGGGGGAGCCCAGCATTTT. Amino acid sequence: CAISESGTGGAQHF.